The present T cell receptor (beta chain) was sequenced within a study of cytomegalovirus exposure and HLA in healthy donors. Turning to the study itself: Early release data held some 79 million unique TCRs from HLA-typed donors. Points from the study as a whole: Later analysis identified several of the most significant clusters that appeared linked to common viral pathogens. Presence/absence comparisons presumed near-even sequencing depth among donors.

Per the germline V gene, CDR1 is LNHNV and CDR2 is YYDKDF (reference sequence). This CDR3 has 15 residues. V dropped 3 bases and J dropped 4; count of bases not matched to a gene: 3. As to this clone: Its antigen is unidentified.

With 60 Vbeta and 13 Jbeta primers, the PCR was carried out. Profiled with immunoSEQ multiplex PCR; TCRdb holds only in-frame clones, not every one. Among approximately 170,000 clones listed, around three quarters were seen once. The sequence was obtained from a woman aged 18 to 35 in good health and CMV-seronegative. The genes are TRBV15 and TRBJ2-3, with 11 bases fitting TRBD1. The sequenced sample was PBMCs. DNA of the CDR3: TGTGCCACCAGCAGCGCGGGACAGGGGGCAGATACGCAGTATTTT. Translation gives CATSSAGQGADTQYF.